This TCR beta chain comes out of a study of blood T cell repertoires in COVID-19. Across the study: Samples of COVID-19 (acute and convalescent) were obtained from the United States, Italy and Spain. Sample material is recorded as cDNA or gDNA derived from T cells, B-cell-depleted T cells, or PBMCs.

Using immunoSEQ multiplex PCR, the repertoire was profiled, and TCRdb retains in-frame clones only, with some absent. Found here are about 160,000 clones, about 86% of them singletons; the top ten hold around 7%. This clone was recorded once. The CDR3 has 15 residues. Trimming took 5 bases from V and 7 from J; bases not matched to a gene: 10. Germline V gives CDR1 SGHAT, CDR2 FQNNGV. The rearrangement links TRBV11-2 to TRBJ2-4, with 8 bases identical to TRBD1. The source is a man aged 50-60 years who had recovered from COVID-19. Source material: PBMCs or T cells enriched from blood (not recorded which). CDR3 amino acids: CASSNDRGGWNIQYF. The DNA for the CDR3 is TGTGCCAGCAGCAACGACAGGGGTGGATGGAACATTCAGTACTTC.